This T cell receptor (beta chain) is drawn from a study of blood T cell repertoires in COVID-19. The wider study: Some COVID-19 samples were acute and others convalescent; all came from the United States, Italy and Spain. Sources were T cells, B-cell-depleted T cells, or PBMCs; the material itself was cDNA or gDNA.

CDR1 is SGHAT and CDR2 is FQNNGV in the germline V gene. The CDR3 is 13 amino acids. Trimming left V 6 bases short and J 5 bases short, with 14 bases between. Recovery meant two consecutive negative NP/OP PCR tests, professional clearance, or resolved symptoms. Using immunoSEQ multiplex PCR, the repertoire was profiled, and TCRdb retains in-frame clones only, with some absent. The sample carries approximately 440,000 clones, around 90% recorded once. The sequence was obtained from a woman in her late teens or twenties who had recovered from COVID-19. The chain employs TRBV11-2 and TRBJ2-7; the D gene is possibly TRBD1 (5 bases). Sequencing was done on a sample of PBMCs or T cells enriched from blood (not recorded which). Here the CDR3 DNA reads TGTGCCAGCAGTTACTCAGGGTACAACGAGCAGTACTTC. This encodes CASSYSGYNEQYF.